A selection of T cell receptor beta chains follows, all from one sample in a study of blood T cell repertoires in COVID-19. The assay was immunoSEQ multiplex PCR, and TCRdb's table has in-frame clones only and misses some. The sample shows approximately 240,000 clones, approximately 79% of them seen only once. The specimen was peripheral blood. These TCRs come from a woman in her thirties or forties with active or convalescent COVID-19. The CDR3 runs from the conserved cysteine through the conserved F or W. A D gene is named only where the DNA matches it firmly. Where a row states a size, it is once, few, many or the class of an expanded clone; other rows omit it.

v_gene	abundance	d_gene	j_gene	len	CDR3aa	CDR3nt
TRBV5-5	-	TRBD1	TRBJ2-5	15	CASSLGTGGGETQYF	TGTGCCAGCAGCCTTGGGACAGGGGGCGGAGAGACCCAGTACTTC
TRBV28	-	-	TRBJ2-2	12	CASSASTGELFF	TGTGCCAGCAGTGCTAGCACCGGGGAGCTGTTTTTT
TRBV10-2	-	TRBD2	TRBJ2-1	16	CASSESRASGADEQFF	TGCGCCAGCAGTGAGTCCAGGGCTAGCGGGGCAGATGAGCAGTTCTTC
TRBV11-2	-	TRBD1	TRBJ1-4	14	CASSHRGMDEKLFF	TGTGCCAGCAGCCACAGGGGTATGGATGAAAAACTGTTTTTT
TRBV9	few	-	TRBJ1-1	14	CASSVGGANTEAFF	TGTGCCAGCAGCGTAGGTGGGGCGAACACTGAAGCTTTCTTT
TRBV5-1	-	TRBD1	TRBJ1-6	16	CASSLVSDRGDSPLHF	TGCGCCAGCAGCTTGGTTTCCGACAGGGGGGATTCACCCCTCCACTTT
TRBV7-9	-	TRBD1	TRBJ2-2	14	CASPRQGAPGELFF	TGTGCCAGCCCTCGACAGGGGGCGCCCGGGGAGCTGTTTTTT
TRBV29-1	once	TRBD1	TRBJ1-1	13	CTSIITGGSEAFF	TGCACTTCAATCATTACAGGGGGTTCTGAAGCTTTCTTT
TRBV2	-	TRBD2	TRBJ2-5	16	CASSKGLRRSQETQYF	TGTGCCAGCAGTAAGGGACTACGGCGGTCCCAAGAGACCCAGTACTTC
TRBV7-6	-	-	TRBJ1-2	16	CASSPSWPEPMRGYTF	TGTGCCAGCAGCCCCTCTTGGCCGGAGCCCATGAGGGGCTACACCTTC
TRBV7-9	few	-	TRBJ1-2	12	CASSLDFLGYTF	TGTGCCAGCAGCTTAGATTTTCTTGGCTACACCTTC
TRBV7-9	-	-	TRBJ1-3	14	CASSLDSTGNTIYF	TGTGCCAGCAGCTTGGACAGCACTGGAAACACCATATATTTT
TRBV7-5	few	-	TRBJ1-5	15	CVRSLIDQGNQPQHF	TGTGTCAGAAGTCTCATTGATCAGGGCAATCAGCCCCAGCATTTT
TRBV1	-	-	TRBJ2-1	15	CTSSHLSGGNNEQFF	TGCACCAGCAGCCACCTTAGCGGGGGGAACAATGAGCAGTTCTTC
TRBV9	-	-	TRBJ2-2	15	CASSLLPSDTGELFF	TGTGCCAGCAGCCTTCTCCCCAGTGACACCGGGGAGCTGTTTTTT
TRBV3-1/TRBV3-2	-	TRBD1	TRBJ1-2	17	CASSPMVPGQGNYGYTF	TGTGCCAGCAGCCCAATGGTCCCGGGACAGGGTAACTATGGCTACACCTTC
TRBV5-1	-	TRBD1	TRBJ1-2	14	CASSADRGTYGYTF	TGCGCCAGCAGCGCGGACAGGGGGACCTATGGCTACACCTTC
TRBV5-1	once	TRBD1	TRBJ2-2	15	CASSAGQGHTGELFF	TGCGCCAGCAGCGCGGGACAGGGACACACCGGGGAGCTGTTTTTT
TRBV12-5	-	TRBD1	TRBJ2-1	14	CASGSGQDYNEQFF	TGTGCTAGTGGTTCAGGACAGGACTACAATGAGCAGTTCTTC
TRBV11-2	-	TRBD1	TRBJ2-7	17	CASSWNDRDSASYEQYF	TGTGCCAGCAGCTGGAATGACCGGGACAGCGCATCCTACGAGCAGTACTTC
TRBV6-5	-	-	TRBJ1-1	14	CASRVGNYYTEAFF	TGTGCCAGCAGGGTGGGTAACTACTACACTGAAGCTTTCTTT
TRBV10-3	-	TRBD1	TRBJ2-7	17	CAISEPAGTGSSYEQYF	TGTGCCATCAGTGAGCCAGCCGGGACAGGTAGCTCCTACGAGCAGTACTTC
TRBV5-1	few	TRBD1	TRBJ1-1	14	CASRPRQGSTEAFF	TGCGCCAGCAGGCCTAGACAGGGCTCCACTGAAGCTTTCTTT
TRBV9	-	-	TRBJ2-2	15	CASSVSGTITGELFF	TGTGCCAGCAGCGTATCGGGTACCATCACCGGGGAGCTGTTTTTT
TRBV4-1	-	-	TRBJ1-2	17	CASSQGTLRALRYGYTF	TGCGCCAGCAGCCAAGGTACGTTAAGAGCCCTCCGCTATGGCTACACCTTC
TRBV19	once	-	TRBJ1-6	15	CASSTRDISYSPLHF	TGTGCCAGTAGTACCCGGGACATCTCCTATTCACCCCTCCACTTT
TRBV28	-	TRBD1	TRBJ1-5	19	CASRDPPSFDRGRNQPQHF	TGTGCCAGCCGCGACCCCCCCTCCTTCGACAGGGGGCGAAATCAGCCCCAGCATTTT
TRBV24-1	-	TRBD1	TRBJ1-5	15	CATSDSDRVGQPQHF	TGTGCCACCAGTGATTCCGACAGGGTTGGACAGCCCCAGCATTTT
TRBV6-5	-	-	TRBJ1-2	14	CASSPGSANYGYTF	TGTGCCAGCAGCCCCGGGTCTGCTAACTATGGCTACACCTTC
TRBV9	-	TRBD1	TRBJ1-1	14	CASSVSGGRTEAFF	TGTGCCAGCAGCGTGTCAGGGGGCCGGACTGAAGCTTTCTTT
TRBV7-2	few	TRBD1	TRBJ1-1	18	CASSLAKSGQGSKTEAFF	TGTGCCAGCAGCTTAGCAAAGTCAGGACAGGGAAGTAAAACTGAAGCTTTCTTT
TRBV9	many	-	TRBJ2-7	15	CASSVGGDGSYEQYF	TGTGCCAGCAGCGTAGGGGGGGACGGTTCCTACGAGCAGTACTTC
TRBV2	-	-	TRBJ1-5	14	CASSEGRGNQPQHF	TGTGCCAGCAGTGAAGGCAGGGGCAATCAGCCCCAGCATTTT
TRBV3-1/TRBV3-2	-	-	TRBJ1-2	12	CASSQDTYGYTF	TGTGCCAGCAGCCAGGACACCTATGGCTACACCTTC
TRBV5-4	-	-	TRBJ2-5	15	CASSLDVVRQETQYF	TGTGCCAGCAGCTTGGACGTTGTCAGGCAAGAGACCCAGTACTTC
TRBV19	-	-	TRBJ1-4	17	CASRRGQGGSTNEKLFF	TGTGCCAGTAGAAGAGGGCAGGGAGGGTCGACTAATGAAAAACTGTTTTTT